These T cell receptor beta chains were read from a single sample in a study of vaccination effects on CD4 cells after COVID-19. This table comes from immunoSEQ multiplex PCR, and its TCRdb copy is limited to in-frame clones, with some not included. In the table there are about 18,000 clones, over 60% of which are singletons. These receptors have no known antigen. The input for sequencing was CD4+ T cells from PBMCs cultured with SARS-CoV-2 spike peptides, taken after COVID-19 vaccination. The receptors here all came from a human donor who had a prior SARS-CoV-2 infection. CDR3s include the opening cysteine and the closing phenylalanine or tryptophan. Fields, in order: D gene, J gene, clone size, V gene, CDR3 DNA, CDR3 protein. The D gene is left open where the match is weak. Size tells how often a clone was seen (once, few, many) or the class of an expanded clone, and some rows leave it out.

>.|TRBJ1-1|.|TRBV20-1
TGCAGTGCTAGTGCGGGGAGGCTAACTGAAGCTTTCTTT
CSASAGRLTEAFF
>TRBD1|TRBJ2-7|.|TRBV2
TGTGCCAGCAGCGGGGGACAGGGCTCCTACGAGCAGTACTTC
CASSGGQGSYEQYF
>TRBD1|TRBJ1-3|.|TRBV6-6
TGTGCCAGCAGGGGGACAGGGGGAGGTGGAAACACCATATATTTT
CASRGTGGGGNTIYF
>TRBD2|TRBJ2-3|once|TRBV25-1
TGTGCCAGCTCCGGGACTAGCGGGGGGCCCACAGATACGCAGTATTTT
CASSGTSGGPTDTQYF
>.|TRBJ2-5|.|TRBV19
TGTGCCAGCGGGACTTTTGAAAAGACCCAGTACTTC
CASGTFEKTQYF
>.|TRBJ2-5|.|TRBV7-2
TGTGCCAGCAGAAGGTCTACCTACCAAGAGACCCAGTACTTC
CASRRSTYQETQYF
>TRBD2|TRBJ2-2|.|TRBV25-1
TGTGCCAGCAGTGATTGGCTAGCGGGGACGAGCACCGGGGAGCTGTTTTTT
CASSDWLAGTSTGELFF
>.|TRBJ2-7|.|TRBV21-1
TGTGCCAGCAGCTTTTTAAGGGGCGGCCACGAGCAGTACTTC
CASSFLRGGHEQYF
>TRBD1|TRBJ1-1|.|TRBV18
TGTGCCAGCTCACCTCCAGGGGGAAGGACTGAAGCTTTCTTT
CASSPPGGRTEAFF
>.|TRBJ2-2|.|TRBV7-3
TGTGCCAGCAGCGGCAGCGGAACCACCGGGGAGCTGTTTTTT
CASSGSGTTGELFF
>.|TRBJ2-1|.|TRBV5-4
TGTGCCAGCAGTGAGTTGAGAGATGAGCAGTTCTTC
CASSELRDEQFF
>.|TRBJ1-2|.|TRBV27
TGTGCCAGCAGCCAAACGGGGGGCTTAGGCTATGGCTACACCTTC
CASSQTGGLGYGYTF
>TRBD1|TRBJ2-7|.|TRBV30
TGTGCCTGGAGCAGGGACAGGGTAGGCTACGAGCAGTACTTC
CAWSRDRVGYEQYF
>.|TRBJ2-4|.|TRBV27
TGTGCCAGCATTATAGCCAAAAACATTCAGTACTTC
CASIIAKNIQYF
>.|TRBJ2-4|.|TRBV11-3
TGTGCCAGCAGGGGTTATGCCAAAAACATTCAGTACTTC
CASRGYAKNIQYF
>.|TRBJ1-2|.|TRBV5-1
TGCGCCAGCAGCCGTGGACAGTCATTAGGCTATGGCTACACCTTC
CASSRGQSLGYGYTF
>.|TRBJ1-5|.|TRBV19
TGTGCCAGTAGTGTATGGGGTTATAGCAATCAGCCCCAGCATTTT
CASSVWGYSNQPQHF
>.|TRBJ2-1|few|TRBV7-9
TGTGCCAGCAGCCCTCGGGGAAGCTCCTACAATGAGCAGTTCTTC
CASSPRGSSYNEQFF
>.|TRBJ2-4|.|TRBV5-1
TGCGCCAGCAGCTCCCAGGGGGGTGGGAACATTCAGTACTTC
CASSSQGGGNIQYF
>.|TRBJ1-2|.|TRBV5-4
TGTGCCAGCAGCTTGACCAGTGGTGAGAGCTATGGCTACACCTTC
CASSLTSGESYGYTF
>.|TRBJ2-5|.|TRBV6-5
TGTGCCAGCAGTTACGGCAGGACTGGGGAGACCCAGTACTTC
CASSYGRTGETQYF
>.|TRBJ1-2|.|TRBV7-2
TGTGCCAGCAGCTCGACAGCCTCGAACTATGGCTACACCTTC
CASSSTASNYGYTF
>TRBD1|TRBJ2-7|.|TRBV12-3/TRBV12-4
TGTGCCAGCAGATGGGGACAGGCTCAGGAGCAGTACTTC
CASRWGQAQEQYF